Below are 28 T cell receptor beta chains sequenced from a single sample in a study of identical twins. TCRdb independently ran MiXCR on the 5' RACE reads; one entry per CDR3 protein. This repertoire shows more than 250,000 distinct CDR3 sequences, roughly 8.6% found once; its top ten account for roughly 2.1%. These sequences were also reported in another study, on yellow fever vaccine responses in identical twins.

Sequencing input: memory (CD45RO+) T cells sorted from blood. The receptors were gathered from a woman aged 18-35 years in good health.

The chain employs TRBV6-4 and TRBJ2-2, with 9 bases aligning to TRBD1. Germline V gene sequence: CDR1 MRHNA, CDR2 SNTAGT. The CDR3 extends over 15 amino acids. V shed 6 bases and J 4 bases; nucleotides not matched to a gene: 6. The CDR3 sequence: CASRLGTGSTGELFF. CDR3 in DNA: TGTGCCAGCAGACTCGGGACAGGGTCCACCGGGGAGCTGTTTTTT.

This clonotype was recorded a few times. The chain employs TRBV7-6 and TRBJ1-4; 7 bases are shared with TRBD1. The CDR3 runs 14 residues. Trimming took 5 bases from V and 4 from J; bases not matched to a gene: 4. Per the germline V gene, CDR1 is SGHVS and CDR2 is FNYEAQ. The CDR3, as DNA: TGTGCCAGCAGCCCGCGACAGGGTAATGAAAAACTGTTTTTT. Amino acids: CASSPRQGNEKLFF.

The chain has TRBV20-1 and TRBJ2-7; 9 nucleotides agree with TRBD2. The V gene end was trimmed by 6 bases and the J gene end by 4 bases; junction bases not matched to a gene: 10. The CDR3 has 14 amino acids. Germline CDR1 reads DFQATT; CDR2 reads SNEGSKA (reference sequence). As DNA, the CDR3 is TGCAGTGCGATGCGGGAGGGGTCGGTTTACGAGCAGTACTTC. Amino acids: CSAMREGSVYEQYF.

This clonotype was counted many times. For the CDR3, the DNA is TGCGCCAGCAGCCAAATCTCAGGGAATCAGCCCCAGCATTTT. Translation: CASSQISGNQPQHF. The J gene is TRBJ1-5, the V gene TRBV4-1, with TRBD1 as a possible D gene (5 bases). Germline lookup yields CDR1 MGHRA and CDR2 YSYEKL. There are 14 residues in the CDR3. The germline V and J ends were trimmed by 2 bases and 4 bases, with 9 bases remaining between them.

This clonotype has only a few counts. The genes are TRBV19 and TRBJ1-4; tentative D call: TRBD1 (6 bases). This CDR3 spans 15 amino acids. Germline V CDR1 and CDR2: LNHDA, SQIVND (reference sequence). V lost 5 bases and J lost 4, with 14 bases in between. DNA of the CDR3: TGTGCCAGTAGTGGACGGGACATCATTAATGAAAAACTGTTTTTT. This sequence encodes CASSGRDIINEKLFF.

CDR3 DNA: TGCAGTGCTAATAGGGGGCAGGTGACAGATACGCAGTATTTT. This translates into CSANRGQVTDTQYF. The V gene is TRBV20-1, the J gene TRBJ2-3, with TRBD1 identical over 7 bases. V lost 4 bases and J lost 3; bases outside the gene matches: 7. This CDR3 spans 14 amino acids. Germline V gives CDR1 DFQATT, CDR2 SNEGSKA (reference sequence).

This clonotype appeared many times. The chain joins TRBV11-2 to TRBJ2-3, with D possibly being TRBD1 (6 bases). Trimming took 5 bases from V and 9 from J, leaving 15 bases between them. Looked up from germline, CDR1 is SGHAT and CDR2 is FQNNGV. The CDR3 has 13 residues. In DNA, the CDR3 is TGTGCCAGCAGCCCCAGCCTCCAGGGGACGCAGTATTTT. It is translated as CASSPSLQGTQYF.

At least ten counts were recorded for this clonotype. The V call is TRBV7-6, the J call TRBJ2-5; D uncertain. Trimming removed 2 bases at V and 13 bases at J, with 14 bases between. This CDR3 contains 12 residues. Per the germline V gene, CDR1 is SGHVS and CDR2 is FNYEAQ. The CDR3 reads CASSLSLGPPYF. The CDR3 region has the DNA TGTGCCAGCAGCTTATCTTTAGGCCCGCCGTACTTC.

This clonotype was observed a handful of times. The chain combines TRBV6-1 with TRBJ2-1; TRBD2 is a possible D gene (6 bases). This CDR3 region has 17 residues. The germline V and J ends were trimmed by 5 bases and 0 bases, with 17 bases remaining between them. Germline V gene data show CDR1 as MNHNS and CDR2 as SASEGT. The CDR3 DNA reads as TGTGCCAGCAGTACACCCACTTTAGCGGTCTCCTACAATGAGCAGTTCTTC. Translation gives CASSTPTLAVSYNEQFF.

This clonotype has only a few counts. The chain's CDR3 is CSAEPPGGNQPQHF. In DNA form, the CDR3 reads TGCAGTGCCGAGCCCCCTGGGGGCAATCAGCCCCAGCATTTT. The chain has TRBV20-1 and TRBJ1-5; D is unresolved. Per the germline V gene, CDR1 is DFQATT and CDR2 is SNEGSKA (reference sequence). The CDR3 is made up of 14 amino acids. Between the trimmed V and J ends, which lost 6 bases and 2 bases, there was a span of 14 bases.

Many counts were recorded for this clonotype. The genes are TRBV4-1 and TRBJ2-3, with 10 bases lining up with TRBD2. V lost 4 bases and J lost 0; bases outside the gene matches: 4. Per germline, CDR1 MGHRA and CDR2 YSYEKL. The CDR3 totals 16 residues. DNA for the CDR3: TGCGCCAGCAGCCTAGGGACTAGCGAGAGCACAGATACGCAGTATTTT. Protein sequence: CASSLGTSESTDTQYF.

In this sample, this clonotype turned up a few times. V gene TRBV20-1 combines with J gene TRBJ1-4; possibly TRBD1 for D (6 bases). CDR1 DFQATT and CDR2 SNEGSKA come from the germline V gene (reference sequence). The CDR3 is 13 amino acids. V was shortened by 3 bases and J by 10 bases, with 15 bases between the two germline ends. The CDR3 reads CSASRLEGGKLFF. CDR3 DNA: TGCAGTGCTAGTCGCCTGGAGGGGGGAAAACTGTTTTTT.

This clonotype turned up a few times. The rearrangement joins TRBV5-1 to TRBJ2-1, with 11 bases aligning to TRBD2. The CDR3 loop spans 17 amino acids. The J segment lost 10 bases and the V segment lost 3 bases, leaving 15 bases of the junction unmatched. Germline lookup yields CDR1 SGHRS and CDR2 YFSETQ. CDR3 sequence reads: CASSWTPLAGGDSEQFF. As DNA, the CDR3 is TGCGCCAGCAGCTGGACCCCTCTAGCGGGGGGCGATTCCGAGCAGTTCTTC.

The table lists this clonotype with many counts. The CDR3 loop is CATFQTRKKSSYNEQFF. CDR3 nucleotides: TGTGCCACCTTCCAGACCCGAAAGAAAAGCTCCTACAATGAGCAGTTCTTC. The chain couples TRBV6-7 to TRBJ2-1, with D uncertain. TRBV6-7 is an open reading frame, and its role is uncertain. V was shortened by 10 bases and J by 0 bases, with 22 bases between the two germline ends. This CDR3 is 17 amino acids long.

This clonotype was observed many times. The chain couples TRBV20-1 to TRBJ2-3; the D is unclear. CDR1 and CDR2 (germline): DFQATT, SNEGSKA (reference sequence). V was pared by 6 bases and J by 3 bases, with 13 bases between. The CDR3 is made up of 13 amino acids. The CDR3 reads CSAEQRQTDTQYF. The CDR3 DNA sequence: TGCAGTGCCGAACAGCGACAAACAGATACGCAGTATTTT.

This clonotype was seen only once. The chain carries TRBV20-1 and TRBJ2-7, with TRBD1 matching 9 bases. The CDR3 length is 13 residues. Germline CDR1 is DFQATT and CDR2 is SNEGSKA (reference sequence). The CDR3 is CIVTGQGYYEQYV. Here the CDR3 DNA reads TGCATCGTAACCGGACAGGGGTACTACGAGCAGTACGTC.

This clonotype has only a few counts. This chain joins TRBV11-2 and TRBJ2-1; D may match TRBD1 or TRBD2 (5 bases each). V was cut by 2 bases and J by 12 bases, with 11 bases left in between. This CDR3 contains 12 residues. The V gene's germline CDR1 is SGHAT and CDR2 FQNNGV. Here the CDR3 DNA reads TGTGCCAGCAGCTTAAGCCGGGACGGGCAGTTCTTC. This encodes CASSLSRDGQFF.

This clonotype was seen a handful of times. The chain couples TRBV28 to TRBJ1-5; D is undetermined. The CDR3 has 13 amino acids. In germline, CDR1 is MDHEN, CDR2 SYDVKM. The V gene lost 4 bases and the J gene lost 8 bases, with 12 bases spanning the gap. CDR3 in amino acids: CASSSRGSEPQHF. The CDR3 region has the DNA TGTGCCAGCAGTTCCCGGGGATCCGAGCCCCAGCATTTT.

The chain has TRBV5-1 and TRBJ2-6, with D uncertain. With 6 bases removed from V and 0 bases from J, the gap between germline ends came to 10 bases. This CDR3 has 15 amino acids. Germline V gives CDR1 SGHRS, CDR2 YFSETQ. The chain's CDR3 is CASKERTSGANVLTF. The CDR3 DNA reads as TGCGCCAGCAAGGAACGGACCTCTGGGGCCAACGTCCTGACTTTC.

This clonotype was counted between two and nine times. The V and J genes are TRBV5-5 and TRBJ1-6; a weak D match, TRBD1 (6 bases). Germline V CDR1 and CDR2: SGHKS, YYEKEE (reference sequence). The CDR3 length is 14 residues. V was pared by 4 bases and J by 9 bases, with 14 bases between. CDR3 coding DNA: TGTGCCAGCAGCGCCGGACAGATTGTTTCACCCCTCCACTTT. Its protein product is CASSAGQIVSPLHF.

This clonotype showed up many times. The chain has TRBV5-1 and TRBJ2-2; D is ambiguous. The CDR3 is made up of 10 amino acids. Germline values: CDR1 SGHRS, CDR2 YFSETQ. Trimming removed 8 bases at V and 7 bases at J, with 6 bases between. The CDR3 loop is CARVGGELFF. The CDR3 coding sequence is TGCGCCAGGGTCGGCGGGGAGCTGTTTTTT.

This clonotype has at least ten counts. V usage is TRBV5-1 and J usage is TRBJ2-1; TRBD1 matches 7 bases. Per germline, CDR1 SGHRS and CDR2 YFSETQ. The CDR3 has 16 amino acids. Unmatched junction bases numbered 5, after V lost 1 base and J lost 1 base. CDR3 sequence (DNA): TGCGCCAGCAGCTTGACCGGGACAGAGTCCTACAATGAGCAGTTCTTC. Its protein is CASSLTGTESYNEQFF.

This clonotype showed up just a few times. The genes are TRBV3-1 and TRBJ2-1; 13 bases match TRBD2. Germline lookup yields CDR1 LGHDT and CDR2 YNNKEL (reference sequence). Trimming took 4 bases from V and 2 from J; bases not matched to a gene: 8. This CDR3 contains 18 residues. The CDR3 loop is CASSRGLAGDWPYNEQFF. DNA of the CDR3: TGTGCCAGCAGCCGAGGACTAGCGGGAGACTGGCCCTACAATGAGCAGTTCTTC.

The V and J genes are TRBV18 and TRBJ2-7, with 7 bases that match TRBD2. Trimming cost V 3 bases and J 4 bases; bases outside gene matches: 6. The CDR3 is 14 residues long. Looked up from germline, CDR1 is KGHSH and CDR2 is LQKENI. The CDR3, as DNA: TGTGCCAGCTCACCTAGCCAGGGAGGGTACGAGCAGTACTTC. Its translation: CASSPSQGGYEQYF.

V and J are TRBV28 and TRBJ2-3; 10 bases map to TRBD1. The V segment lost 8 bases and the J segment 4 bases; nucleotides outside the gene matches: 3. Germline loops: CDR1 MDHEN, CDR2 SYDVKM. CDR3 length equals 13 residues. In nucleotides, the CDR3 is TGTGCCAGCGGGGACAGGGGACCAGATACGCAGTATTTT. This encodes CASGDRGPDTQYF.

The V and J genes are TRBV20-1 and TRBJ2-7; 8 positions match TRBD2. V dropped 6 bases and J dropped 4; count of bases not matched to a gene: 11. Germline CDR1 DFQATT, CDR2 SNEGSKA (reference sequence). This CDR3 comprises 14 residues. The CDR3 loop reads CSANSGTSRYEQYF. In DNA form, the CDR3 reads TGCAGTGCAAATTCCGGGACTAGTCGTTACGAGCAGTACTTC.

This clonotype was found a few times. In DNA form, the CDR3 reads TGTGCCATCAAGGAGGGCACCGGGGAGCTGTTTTTT. As protein: CAIKEGTGELFF. This rearrangement joins TRBV10-3 to TRBJ2-2; D may be TRBD2 (6 bases). The CDR3 covers 12 residues. V lost 7 bases and J lost 4, with 7 bases in between. CDR1 is ENHRY, CDR2 SYGVKD, per germline.

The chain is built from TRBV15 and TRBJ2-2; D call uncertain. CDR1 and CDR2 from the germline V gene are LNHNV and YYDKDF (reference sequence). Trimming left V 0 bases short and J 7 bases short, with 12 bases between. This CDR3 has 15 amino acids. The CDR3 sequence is CATSRDWLVVGELFF. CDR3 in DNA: TGTGCCACCAGCAGAGATTGGCTGGTGGTCGGGGAGCTGTTTTTT.